This record looks at one T cell receptor (beta chain) sequence and its context. No antigen is known for it. Germline CDR1 and CDR2: SGHVS and FQNEAQ. Trimming at V came to 5 bases and at J to 10 bases, leaving 11 bases not matched to a gene. The CDR3 runs 15 residues. The second PCR ran roughly 6 to 12 cycles with a sample-barcoded 5' primer and J-beta primers. TCRdb recomputed calls from the 5' RACE reads with MiXCR, one row per CDR3 protein. The repertoire holds about 1,500,000 distinct CDR3 sequences, with about 43% as singletons. The source of the sample is a study of blood T cells in healthy people across ages. Findings and caveats of the study: Naive T cell percentage by flow cytometry tracked strongly with beta diversity. When set beside aged donors, long-lived donors presented more naive CD4+ cells and higher diversity.

This chain connects TRBV7-8 to TRBJ2-1; 10 bases align to TRBD2. Input material: blood. The TCR comes from a young woman in good health. In DNA form, the CDR3 reads TGTGCCAGCAGCGCGCTAGCGGGAGTGGATCGCGAGCAGTTCTTC. Amino acids: CASSALAGVDREQFF.